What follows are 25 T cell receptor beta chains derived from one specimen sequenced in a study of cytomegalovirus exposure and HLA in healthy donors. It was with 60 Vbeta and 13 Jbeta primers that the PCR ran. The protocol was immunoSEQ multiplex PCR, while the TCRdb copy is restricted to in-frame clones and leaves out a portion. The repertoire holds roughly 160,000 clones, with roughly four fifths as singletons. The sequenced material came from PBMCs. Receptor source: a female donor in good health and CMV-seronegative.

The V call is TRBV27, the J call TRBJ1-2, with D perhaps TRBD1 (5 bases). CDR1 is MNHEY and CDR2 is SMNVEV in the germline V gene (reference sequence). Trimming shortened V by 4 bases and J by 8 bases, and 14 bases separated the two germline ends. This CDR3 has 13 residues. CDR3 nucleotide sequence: TGTGCCAGCAGTTCCCTTTCCTCAGGGGGCTACACCTTC. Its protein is CASSSLSSGGYTF.

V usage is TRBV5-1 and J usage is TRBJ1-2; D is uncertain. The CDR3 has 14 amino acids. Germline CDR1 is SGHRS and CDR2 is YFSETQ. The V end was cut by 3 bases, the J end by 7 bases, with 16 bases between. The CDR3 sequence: CASSWARRESGYTF. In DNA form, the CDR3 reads TGCGCCAGCAGCTGGGCTAGGAGGGAGAGTGGCTACACCTTC.

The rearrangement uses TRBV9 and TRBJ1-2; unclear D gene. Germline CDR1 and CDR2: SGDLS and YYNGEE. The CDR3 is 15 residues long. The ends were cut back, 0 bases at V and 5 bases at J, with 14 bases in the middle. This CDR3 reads CASSVVPQPRYGYTF. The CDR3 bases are TGTGCCAGCAGCGTAGTTCCCCAGCCGAGGTATGGCTACACCTTC.

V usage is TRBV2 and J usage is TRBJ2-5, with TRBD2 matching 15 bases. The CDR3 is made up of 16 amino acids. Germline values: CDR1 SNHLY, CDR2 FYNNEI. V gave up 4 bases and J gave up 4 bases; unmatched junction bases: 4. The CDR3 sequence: CASSVGTSGRPETQYF. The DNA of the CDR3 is TGTGCCAGCAGTGTAGGGACTAGCGGGAGGCCAGAGACCCAGTACTTC. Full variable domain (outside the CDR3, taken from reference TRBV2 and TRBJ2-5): EPEVTQTPSHQVTQMGQEVILRCVPISNHLYFYWYRQILGQKVEFLVSFYNNEISEKSEIFDDQFSVERPDGSNFTLKIRSTKLEDSAMYFCASSVGTSGRPETQYFGPGTRLLVL.

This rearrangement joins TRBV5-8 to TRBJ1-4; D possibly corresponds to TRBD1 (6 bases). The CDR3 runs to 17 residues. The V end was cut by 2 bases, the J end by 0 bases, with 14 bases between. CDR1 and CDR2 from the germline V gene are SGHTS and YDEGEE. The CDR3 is CASSLGRGSTTNEKLFF. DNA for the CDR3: TGTGCCAGCAGCTTAGGGAGGGGGAGCACAACTAATGAAAAACTGTTTTTT.

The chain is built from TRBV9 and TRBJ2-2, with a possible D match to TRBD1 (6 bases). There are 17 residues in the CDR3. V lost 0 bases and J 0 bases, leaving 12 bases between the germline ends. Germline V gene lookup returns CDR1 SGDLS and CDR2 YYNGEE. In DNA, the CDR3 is TGTGCCAGCAGCGTAGACGTGGGGGCCCCGAACACCGGGGAGCTGTTTTTT. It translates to CASSVDVGAPNTGELFF.

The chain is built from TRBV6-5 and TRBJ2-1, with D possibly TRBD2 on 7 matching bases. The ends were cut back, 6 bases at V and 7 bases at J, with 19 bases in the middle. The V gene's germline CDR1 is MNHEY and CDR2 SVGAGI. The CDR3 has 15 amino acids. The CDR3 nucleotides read TGTGCCAGCAGGCCCCCCGGGGGGCCGGGGAATGAGCAGTTCTTC. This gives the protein CASRPPGGPGNEQFF.

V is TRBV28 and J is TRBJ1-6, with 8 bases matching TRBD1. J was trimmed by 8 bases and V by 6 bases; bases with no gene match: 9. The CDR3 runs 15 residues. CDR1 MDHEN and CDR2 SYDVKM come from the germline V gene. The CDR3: CASSLRDRHYSPLHF. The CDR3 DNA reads TGTGCCAGCAGCCTCCGGGACAGGCATTATTCACCCCTCCACTTT.

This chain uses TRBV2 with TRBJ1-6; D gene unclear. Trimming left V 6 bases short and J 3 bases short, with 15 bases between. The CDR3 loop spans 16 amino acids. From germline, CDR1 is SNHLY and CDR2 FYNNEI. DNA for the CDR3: TGTGCCAGCAGCCTGAGGAGGTCAGTCTATAATTCACCCCTCCACTTT. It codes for CASSLRRSVYNSPLHF.

The CDR3 region has the DNA TGTGCCAGCAGTGGCGGGACTAGCGGGGGTTATACGCAGTATTTT. Its protein product is CASSGGTSGGYTQYF. The J gene is TRBJ2-3, the V gene TRBV6-4; 14 nucleotides line up with TRBD2. With 4 bases clipped from V and 7 bases from J, the junction kept 4 bases outside the gene matches. Germline V gives CDR1 MRHNA, CDR2 SNTAGT. This CDR3 region has 15 residues.

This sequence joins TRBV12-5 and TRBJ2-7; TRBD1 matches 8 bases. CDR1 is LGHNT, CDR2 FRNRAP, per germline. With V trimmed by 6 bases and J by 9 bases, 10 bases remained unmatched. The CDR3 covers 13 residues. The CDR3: CASGVGQGRGQYF. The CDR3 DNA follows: TGTGCTAGTGGCGTCGGACAGGGCCGCGGGCAGTACTTC.

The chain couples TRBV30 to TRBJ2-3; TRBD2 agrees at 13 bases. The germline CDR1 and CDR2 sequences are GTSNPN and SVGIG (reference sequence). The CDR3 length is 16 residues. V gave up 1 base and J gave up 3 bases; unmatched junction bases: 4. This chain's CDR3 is CAWSAGLAGVTDTQYF. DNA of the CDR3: TGTGCCTGGAGTGCCGGACTAGCGGGAGTGACAGATACGCAGTATTTT.

The CDR3 DNA reads as TGCAGCGCCAAAGTCGGGGGGATCGTCCCCAATGAGCAGTTCTTC. Residues: CSAKVGGIVPNEQFF. The chain couples TRBV29-1 to TRBJ2-1; 7 positions match TRBD2. V shed 7 bases and J 6 bases; nucleotides not matched to a gene: 15. This CDR3 is built from 15 residues. The germline gives CDR1 SQVTM, CDR2 ANQGSEA.

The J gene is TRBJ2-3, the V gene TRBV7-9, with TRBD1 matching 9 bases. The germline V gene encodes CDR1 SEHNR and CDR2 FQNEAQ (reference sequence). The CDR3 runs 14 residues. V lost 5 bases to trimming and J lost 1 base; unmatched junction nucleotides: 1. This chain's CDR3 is CASSRTGGTDTQYF. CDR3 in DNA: TGTGCCAGCAGCCGGACAGGGGGCACAGATACGCAGTATTTT.

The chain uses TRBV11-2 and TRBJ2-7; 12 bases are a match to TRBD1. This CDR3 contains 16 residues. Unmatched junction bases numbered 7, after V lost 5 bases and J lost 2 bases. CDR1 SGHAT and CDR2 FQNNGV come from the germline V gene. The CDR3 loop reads CASSRLGTGGAYEQYF. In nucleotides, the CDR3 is TGTGCCAGCAGCCGACTCGGGACAGGGGGCGCCTACGAGCAGTACTTC.

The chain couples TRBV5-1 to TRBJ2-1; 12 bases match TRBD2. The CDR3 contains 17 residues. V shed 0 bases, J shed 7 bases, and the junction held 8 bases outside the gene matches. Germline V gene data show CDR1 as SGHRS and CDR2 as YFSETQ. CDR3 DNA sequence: TGCGCCAGCAGCTTGGTGGCTAGCGGGGGGGTGGCGAATGAGCAGTTCTTC. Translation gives CASSLVASGGVANEQFF.

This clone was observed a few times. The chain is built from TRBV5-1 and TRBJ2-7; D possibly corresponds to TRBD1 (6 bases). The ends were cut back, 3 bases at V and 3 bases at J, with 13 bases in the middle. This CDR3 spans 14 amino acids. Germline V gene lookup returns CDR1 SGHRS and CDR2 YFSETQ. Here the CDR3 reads CASSYNQGNYEQYF. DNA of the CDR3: TGCGCCAGCAGCTATAATCAGGGGAACTACGAGCAGTACTTC. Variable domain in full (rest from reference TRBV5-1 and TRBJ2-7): KAGVTQTPRYLIKTRGQQVTLSCSPISGHRSVSWYQQTPGQGLQFLFEYFSETQRNKGNFPGRFSGRQFSNSRSEMNVSTLELGDSALYLCASSYNQGNYEQYFGPGTRLTVT.

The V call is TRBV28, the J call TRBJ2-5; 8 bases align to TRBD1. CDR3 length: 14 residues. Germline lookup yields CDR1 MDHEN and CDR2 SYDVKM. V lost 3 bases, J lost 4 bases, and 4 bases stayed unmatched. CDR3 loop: CASSFSGGGETQYF. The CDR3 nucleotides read TGTGCCAGCAGTTTTTCAGGGGGCGGAGAGACCCAGTACTTC. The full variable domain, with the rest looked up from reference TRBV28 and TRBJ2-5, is DVKVTQSSRYLVKRTGEKVFLECVQDMDHENMFWYRQDPGLGLRLIYFSYDVKMKEKGDIPEGYSVSREKKERFSLILESASTNQTSMYLCASSFSGGGETQYFGPGTRLLVL.

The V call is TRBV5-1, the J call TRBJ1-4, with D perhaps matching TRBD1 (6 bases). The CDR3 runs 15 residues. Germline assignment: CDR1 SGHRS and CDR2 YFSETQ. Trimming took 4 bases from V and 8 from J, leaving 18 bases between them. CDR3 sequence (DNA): TGCGCCAGCAGCCCGGGGGGGGCTACGGTGGAAAAACTGTTTTTT. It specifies CASSPGGATVEKLFF.

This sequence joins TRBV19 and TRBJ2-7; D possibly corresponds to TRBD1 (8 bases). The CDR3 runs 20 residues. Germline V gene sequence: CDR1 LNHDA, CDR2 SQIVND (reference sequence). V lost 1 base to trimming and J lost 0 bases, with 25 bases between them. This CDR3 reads CASSIGRGQGWASGSYEQYF. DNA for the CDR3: TGTGCCAGTAGTATAGGTAGAGGACAGGGCTGGGCTAGCGGCTCCTACGAGCAGTACTTC.

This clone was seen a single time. CDR3 nucleotides: TGTGCCAGCTTAGGGCAGCGGGGTAGCACAGATACGCAGTATTTT. This gives the protein CASLGQRGSTDTQYF. The chain combines TRBV2 with TRBJ2-3, with TRBD2 identical over 7 bases. Trimming took 8 bases from V and 0 from J; bases not matched to a gene: 8. Germline V CDR1 and CDR2: SNHLY, FYNNEI. The CDR3 length is 15 residues.

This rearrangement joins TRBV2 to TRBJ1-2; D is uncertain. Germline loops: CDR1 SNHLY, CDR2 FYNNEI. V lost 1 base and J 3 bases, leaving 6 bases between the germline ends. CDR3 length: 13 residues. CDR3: CASSEVSDYGYTF. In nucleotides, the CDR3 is TGTGCCAGCAGTGAAGTGTCAGACTATGGCTACACCTTC.

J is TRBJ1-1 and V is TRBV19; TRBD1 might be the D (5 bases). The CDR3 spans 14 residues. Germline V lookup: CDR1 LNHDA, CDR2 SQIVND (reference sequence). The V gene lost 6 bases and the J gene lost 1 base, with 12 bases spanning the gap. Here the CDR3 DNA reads TGTGCCAGTAGAGTACTGGACAAGAACACTGAAGCTTTCTTT. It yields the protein CASRVLDKNTEAFF. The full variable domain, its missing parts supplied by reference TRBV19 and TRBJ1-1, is DGGITQSPKYLFRKEGQNVTLSCEQNLNHDAMYWYRQDPGQGLRLIYYSQIVNDFQKGDIAEGYSVSREKKESFPLTVTSAQKNPTAFYLCASRVLDKNTEAFFGQGTRLTVV.

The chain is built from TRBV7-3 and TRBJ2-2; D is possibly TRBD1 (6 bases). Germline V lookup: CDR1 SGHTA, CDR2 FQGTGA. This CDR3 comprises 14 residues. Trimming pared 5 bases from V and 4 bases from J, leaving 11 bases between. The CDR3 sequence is CASSLQGSTGELFF. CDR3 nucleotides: TGTGCCAGCAGCCTACAGGGCAGCACCGGGGAGCTGTTTTTT.

CDR3 residues: CASSFPGQGYEQYF. The CDR3 region has the DNA TGCGCCAGCAGTTTTCCGGGACAGGGGTACGAGCAGTACTTC. This chain joins TRBV10-1 and TRBJ2-7, with 10 bases aligning to TRBD1. Germline trimming cut 5 bases from V and 4 bases from J; bases unmatched to any gene: 5. This CDR3 comprises 14 residues. Per the germline V gene, CDR1 is WNHNN and CDR2 is SYGVQD (reference sequence).